One and the same sample provided the 29 T cell receptor beta chains below, sequenced in a study of glioma-infiltrating T cells. Using RNA template, CDR3s of TCR alpha and beta were amplified with iRepertoire arm-PCR. TCRdb reanalysed the multiplex PCR reads using MiXCR and keeps one entry per CDR3 protein. The table has about 190,000 distinct CDR3 sequences, approximately 30% seen once. Sequenced material: glioma tissue, nonneoplastic brain tissue, or PBMCs (not recorded which). The receptor source for this set is a human donor with low-grade glioma or glioblastoma, undergoing nonglioma brain surgery, or in good health (not recorded which).

Remarks on this clonotype: One junction end disagrees with the germline gene, perhaps due to a read error. J is TRBJ2-1 and V is TRBV20-1; the match to TRBD2 covers 11 bases. CDR3 length: 15 amino acids. Germline V gene sequence: CDR1 DFQATT, CDR2 SNEGSKA (reference sequence). The CDR3 coding sequence is TGCAGTACTAGAGATCGACTAGCGGGAATCGATGGGCAGTTCTTC. Protein: CSTRDRLAGIDGQFF.

This clonotype has at least ten counts. The genes are TRBV27 and TRBJ1-5, with D possibly being TRBD1 (5 bases). Germline V gene sequence: CDR1 MNHEY, CDR2 SMNVEV (reference sequence). This CDR3 has 16 amino acids. Trimming removed 2 bases from V and 5 bases from J, with 16 bases in between. CDR3 region: CASSLAFMGLDQPQHF. CDR3 in DNA: TGTGCCAGCAGTTTAGCCTTCATGGGGCTCGATCAGCCCCAGCATTTT.

This clonotype was recorded at least ten times. The V and J genes are TRBV4-3 and TRBJ1-2; D ambiguous. This CDR3 comprises 12 residues. With 0 bases removed from V and 10 bases from J, the gap between germline ends came to 9 bases. Germline V gene data show CDR1 as LGHNA and CDR2 as YSLEER. The CDR3 spells CASSQDLVYYTF. In DNA form, the CDR3 reads TGCGCCAGCAGCCAAGATCTGGTTTACTACACCTTC.

This clonotype has more than one count but fewer than ten. This chain joins TRBV13 and TRBJ2-1; no clear D gene. The CDR3 is 13 residues long. Trimming shortened V by 2 bases and J by 8 bases, and 10 bases separated the two germline ends. Germline CDR1 is PRHDT and CDR2 is FYEKMQ (reference sequence). The CDR3 spells CASSLYRYDEQFF. In nucleotides, the CDR3 is TGTGCCAGCAGCTTATACCGATATGATGAGCAGTTCTTC.

For this clonotype: With a much larger clone just one base away, this may be a read error. The chain has TRBV7-2 and TRBJ2-7; D perhaps matches TRBD2 (6 bases). Germline V CDR1 and CDR2: SGHTA, FQGNSA. V lost 7 bases, J lost 0 bases, and 16 bases lay in between. This CDR3 is built from 15 residues. The CDR3: CASIPAIGSSYEQYF. As DNA, the CDR3 is TGTGCCAGCATCCCCGCAATCGGGAGCTCCTACGAGCAGTACTTC.

As concerns this clonotype: A much larger clone is a single base away; this may be a read error. The chain links TRBV20-1 to TRBJ2-7, with TRBD2 matching 13 bases. The trim removed 7 bases at V and 4 bases at J, leaving 10 bases unmatched. The CDR3 runs 15 residues. CDR1 is DFQATT and CDR2 is SNEGSKA in the germline V gene (reference sequence). The CDR3 bases are TGCAGTGATCCACTAGCGGGAGGGCCTATTTACGAGCAGTACTTC. As protein: CSDPLAGGPIYEQYF.

To note about this clonotype: A much larger clone differs by one base, so this may be a read error. The V gene is TRBV29-1, the J gene TRBJ1-5; the D is unclear. Germline loops: CDR1 SQVTM, CDR2 ANQGSEA. The CDR3 length is 14 residues. CDR3 DNA sequence: TGCAGCGTGCAATCCGGGAACAGCAATAAGCCCCAGCATTTT. Translating gives CSVQSGNSNKPQHF.

Points on this clonotype: One base away lies a much larger clone, so this may be a sequencing read error. This sequence joins TRBV3-1 and TRBJ2-7; tentative D call: TRBD1 (5 bases). Trimming pared 4 bases from V and 5 bases from J, leaving 12 bases between. The CDR3 is 13 amino acids. Germline V gene lookup returns CDR1 LGHDT and CDR2 YNNKEL (reference sequence). The CDR3 DNA is TGTGCCAGCAGCCGACAGCCTTTAAACGAGCAGTACTTC. Protein product: CASSRQPLNEQYF.

In its sample, this clonotype was seen a few times. The chain combines TRBV29-1 with TRBJ1-1; possibly TRBD1 for D (6 bases). Trimming removed 6 bases from V and 2 bases from J, with 13 bases in between. The germline V gene has CDR1 SQVTM and CDR2 ANQGSEA. This CDR3 has 13 amino acids. CDR3 amino acids: CSVEQQGNTEAFF. Here the CDR3 DNA reads TGCAGCGTGGAACAACAGGGAAACACTGAAGCTTTCTTT.

A word on this clonotype: A read error may explain this, as a much larger clone is one base away. The rearrangement uses TRBV3-1 and TRBJ1-1; D gene unclear. The CDR3 loop spans 14 amino acids. Germline-derived CDR1 and CDR2 are LGHDT and YNNKEL (reference sequence). Trimming removed 3 bases at V and 4 bases at J, with 12 bases between. The CDR3 protein is CASSQVPVGTEAFF. In nucleotides, the CDR3 is TGTGCCAGCAGCCAGGTGCCCGTAGGCACTGAAGCTTTCTTT.

As to this clonotype: A much larger clone differs by one base, so this may be a read error. The chain combines TRBV4-1 with TRBJ1-2; no clear D gene. The CDR3 runs 15 residues. V lost 0 bases to trimming and J lost 3 bases, with 11 bases between them. Germline loops: CDR1 MGHRA, CDR2 YSYEKL. The DNA for the CDR3 is TGCGCCAGCAGCCAAGATGCGAGTACGCACTATGGCTACACCTTC. Its translation: CASSQDASTHYGYTF.

CDR3 sequence reads: CAWSSGGSQPQHF. The CDR3 DNA is TGTGCCTGGAGTAGTGGTGGGAGTCAGCCCCAGCATTTT. The chain employs TRBV30 and TRBJ1-5; D is ambiguous. CDR3 length: 13 amino acids. With 2 bases removed from V and 6 bases from J, the gap between germline ends came to 11 bases. The germline CDR1 and CDR2 sequences are GTSNPN and SVGIG (reference sequence).

The table lists this clonotype with a count of one. The genes are TRBV11-2 and TRBJ2-3; D gene ambiguous. Germline V lookup: CDR1 SGHAT, CDR2 FQNNGV. V was clipped by 6 bases and J by 2 bases, with 9 bases between them. CDR3 length: 13 residues. The CDR3 sequence is CASRLRPTDTQYF. CDR3 sequence (DNA): TGTGCCAGCAGACTCAGGCCCACAGATACGCAGTATTTT.

The J gene is TRBJ1-1, the V gene TRBV5-1; D is ambiguous. Germline CDR1 SGHRS, CDR2 YFSETQ. The CDR3 is 15 amino acids. With 2 bases removed from V and 0 bases from J, the gap between germline ends came to 11 bases. CDR3 in amino acids: CASSFQDLMNTEAFF. For the CDR3, the DNA is TGCGCCAGCAGCTTCCAGGACTTGATGAACACTGAAGCTTTCTTT.

The rearrangement joins TRBV28 to TRBJ1-1; D is unclear. CDR3 size: 12 residues. Germline CDR1 reads MDHEN; CDR2 reads SYDVKM. Deletions cut 7 bases from V and 0 bases from J, with 6 bases between. CDR3 sequence (DNA): TGTGCCAGCATCAGCATGAACACTGAAGCTTTCTTT. It yields the protein CASISMNTEAFF.

The chain carries TRBV5-1 and TRBJ2-1; D is possibly TRBD2 (7 bases). Deletions cut 0 bases from V and 4 bases from J, with 17 bases between. Germline CDR1 and CDR2: SGHRS and YFSETQ. This CDR3 region has 17 residues. The chain's CDR3 is CASSLDLGGALYNEQFF. DNA of the CDR3: TGCGCCAGCAGCTTGGATTTGGGGGGGGCGCTTTACAATGAGCAGTTCTTC.

The chain employs TRBV3-1 and TRBJ1-1; no reliable D call. V was pared by 2 bases and J by 10 bases, with 17 bases between. Germline V gene lookup returns CDR1 LGHDT and CDR2 YNNKEL (reference sequence). The CDR3 is made up of 14 amino acids. The CDR3 bases are TGTGCCAGCAGCCAAATACCTAGTGGCGCTGGAGCTTTCTTT. Translation: CASSQIPSGAGAFF.

There are a few counts of this clonotype. The J gene is TRBJ2-5, the V gene TRBV4-1; possibly TRBD1 for D (6 bases). V was pared by 3 bases and J by 5 bases, with 22 bases between. This CDR3 has 17 residues. CDR1 MGHRA and CDR2 YSYEKL come from the germline V gene. CDR3 amino acids: CASSHVKKSGTRETQYF. CDR3 DNA: TGCGCCAGCAGCCACGTCAAAAAATCCGGGACACGCGAGACCCAGTACTTC.

This clonotype has a count of ten or more. The V call is TRBV7-6, the J call TRBJ1-1; no clear D. V was shortened by 2 bases and J by 5 bases, with 12 bases between the two germline ends. The CDR3 extends over 14 amino acids. Germline V gene lookup returns CDR1 SGHVS and CDR2 FNYEAQ. The CDR3: CASSLNRLGTEAFF. The CDR3 bases are TGTGCCAGCAGCTTAAACAGATTAGGGACTGAAGCTTTCTTT. The variable domain in full, with the rest retrieved from reference TRBV7-6 and TRBJ1-1, is GAGVSQSPRYKVTKRGQDVALRCDPISGHVSLYWYRQALGQGPEFLTYFNYEAQQDKSGLPNDRFSAERPEGSISTLTIQRTEQRDSAMYRCASSLNRLGTEAFFGQGTRLTVV.

There are many counts of this clonotype. The J gene is TRBJ1-2, the V gene TRBV28; 7 nucleotides line up with TRBD1. Per the germline V gene, CDR1 is MDHEN and CDR2 is SYDVKM. The CDR3 totals 12 residues. V dropped 3 bases and J dropped 8; count of bases not matched to a gene: 3. The CDR3 bases are TGTGCCAGCAGTTTCCTGGACAGGGGCTACACCTTC. Encoded protein: CASSFLDRGYTF.

A remark on this clonotype: Relative to the germline gene, one junction end is altered; a read error may explain this. The DNA of the CDR3 is TGCGCCAGCAGCTTAAACCGGGACCGCACATATACGCAGTATTTT. Translating it yields CASSLNRDRTYTQYF. This chain connects TRBV5-1 to TRBJ2-3, with D perhaps given as TRBD1 or TRBD2 (5 bases each). Germline CDR1 and CDR2: SGHRS and YFSETQ. This CDR3 is 15 amino acids long.

This clonotype was found many times. The rearrangement joins TRBV19 to TRBJ1-5; no definite D call. The CDR3 totals 12 residues. V was trimmed by 2 bases and J by 12 bases, leaving 11 bases between them. Germline CDR1 LNHDA, CDR2 SQIVND (reference sequence). CDR3 bases: TGTGCCAGTAGTATACGTGAGGGTGACCAGCATTTT. It is translated as CASSIREGDQHF.

On this clonotype: A clone one base away is much larger, so this may be a read error. V usage is TRBV7-2 and J usage is TRBJ2-7; 9 bases line up with TRBD1. V lost 6 bases, J lost 3 bases, and 9 bases stayed unmatched. Germline values: CDR1 SGHTA, CDR2 FQGNSA. The CDR3 runs to 15 residues. In nucleotides, the CDR3 is TGTGCCAGCAGTGAGTTGAGACAGGGGGTCTACGAGCAGTACTTC. It codes for CASSELRQGVYEQYF.

Comment on this clonotype: One end of the junction is discordant with germline, which a read error may explain. The chain combines TRBV7-2 with TRBJ2-1; D gene uncertain. Germline CDR1 is SGHTA and CDR2 is FQGNSA. CDR3 length: 16 residues. The CDR3 reads CASSQHWQTLTLEQFF. The CDR3 coding sequence is TGCGCCAGCAGCCAACATTGGCAGACCCTTACCCTTGAGCAGTTCTTC. Full variable domain (rest looked up from reference TRBV7-2 and TRBJ2-1): GAGVSQSPSNKVTEKGKDVELRCDPISGHTALYWYRQSLGQGLEFLIYFQGNSAPDKSGLPSDRFSAERTGGSVSTLTIQRTQQEDSAVYLCASSQHWQTLTLEQFFGPGTRLTVL.

This clonotype appeared a few times. The chain links TRBV4-2 to TRBJ2-2, with D tentatively TRBD2 (5 bases). This CDR3 has 16 residues. Germline-derived CDR1 and CDR2 are LGHNA and YNFKEQ. The V and J ends lost 0 bases and 6 bases respectively, with 14 bases between them. The CDR3 reads CASSQEFLAPAGELFF. For the CDR3, the DNA is TGTGCCAGCAGCCAAGAATTCCTAGCCCCCGCCGGGGAGCTGTTTTTT.

This clonotype appeared a few times. The chain combines TRBV5-4 with TRBJ2-5, with D hard to call. CDR1 is SGHNT and CDR2 is YYREEE in the germline V gene (reference sequence). CDR3 length: 13 amino acids. The V end lost 0 bases, the J end lost 1 base, and 4 bases lay between the germline ends. The CDR3 DNA reads TGTGCCAGCAGCTTGGCAATCCAAGAGACCCAGTACTTC. It encodes CASSLAIQETQYF.

This clonotype came up many times. The chain links TRBV27 to TRBJ1-1; possible D gene TRBD1, 5 bases. Germline assignment: CDR1 MNHEY and CDR2 SMNVEV (reference sequence). The CDR3 spans 14 residues. V was shortened by 2 bases and J by 1 base, with 8 bases between the two germline ends. The CDR3, as DNA: TGTGCCAGCAGTTTAAGACAGAAGAACACTGAAGCTTTCTTT. It is translated as CASSLRQKNTEAFF.

This clonotype was seen many times. The V and J genes are TRBV6-1 and TRBJ2-7, with 9 positions matching TRBD2. Germline V gives CDR1 MNHNS, CDR2 SASEGT. The CDR3 is made up of 15 amino acids. V lost 5 bases to trimming and J lost 1 base; unmatched junction nucleotides: 6. The CDR3 bases are TGTGCCAGCAGTTTTAGCGGGAGTGAGTCCTACGAGCAGTACTTC. This gives the protein CASSFSGSESYEQYF.

In its sample, this clonotype was seen many times. CDR3 protein: CASSSTGASEKLFF. DNA of the CDR3: TGTGCCAGCAGCTCGACAGGGGCGTCTGAAAAACTGTTTTTT. The chain combines TRBV7-2 with TRBJ1-4; 8 nucleotides match TRBD1. The CDR3 runs 14 residues. The junction had 5 bases not matched to a gene; V was cut back by 4 bases and J by 7 bases. The germline V gene encodes CDR1 SGHTA and CDR2 FQGNSA. The entire variable domain, with the rest obtained from reference TRBV7-2 and TRBJ1-4, is as follows: GAGVSQSPSNKVTEKGKDVELRCDPISGHTALYWYRQSLGQGLEFLIYFQGNSAPDKSGLPSDRFSAERTGGSVSTLTIQRTQQEDSAVYLCASSSTGASEKLFFGSGTQLSVL.